The T cell receptor (beta chain) described here comes from a study of CD4 T cells in relation to SARS-CoV-2 and coronaviruses. Study results and caveats: Roughly 65% of donors had memory CD4+ clonotypes crossrecognizing SARS-CoV-2 and common cold coronavirus spike.

TCRdb's copy holds only in-frame clones and misses some; the assay was immunoSEQ multiplex PCR. Of more than 15,000 clones listed, 70% to 75% are singletons. Before the COVID-19 pandemic, during about 2011-2019, CD4+ T cells were taken from unexposed donors. After ten to eleven days of culture, CD4+ T cells were isolated. PBMCs were plated at 1.5 million to 2 million per well in IL-2-containing medium. With respect to this clone: Its antigen is not identified.

With 7 bases removed from V and 9 bases from J, the gap between germline ends came to 13 bases. CDR1 is SGHDN, CDR2 FVKESK, per germline. The CDR3 has 13 amino acids. The chain couples TRBV14 to TRBJ1-6; weak D call: TRBD1 (5 bases). This clonotype was obtained from a human donor in good health. The material sequenced was CD4+ T cells from PBMCs, cultured in vitro. Here the CDR3 reads CASNLQASSPLHF. As DNA, the CDR3 is TGTGCCAGCAATCTACAGGCTAGTTCACCCCTCCACTTT.